Presented here are 13 T cell receptor beta chains from one specimen sequenced in a study of blood T cell repertoires in COVID-19. Assay used: immunoSEQ multiplex PCR; TCRdb lists only in-frame clones, some missing. The profile shows around 260,000 clones, 80% to 90% of them singletons. The sequenced sample was peripheral blood. These receptors originate from a man aged 55 to 70 with acute or convalescent COVID-19.

There are a few counts of this clone. V and J are TRBV27 and TRBJ1-5; D not resolved. Germline V gene sequence: CDR1 MNHEY, CDR2 SMNVEV (reference sequence). The germline V and J ends were trimmed by 4 bases and 12 bases, with 13 bases remaining between them. CDR3 length: 12 residues. CDR3 loop: CASSSADEVQHF. In DNA form, the CDR3 reads TGTGCCAGCAGTTCCGCTGATGAGGTCCAGCATTTT.

The chain links TRBV9 to TRBJ1-2, with D possibly TRBD1 on 6 matching bases. V shed 0 bases and J shed 5 bases, with 23 bases lying between them. The CDR3 loop spans 18 amino acids. Per the germline V gene, CDR1 is SGDLS and CDR2 is YYNGEE. The CDR3 DNA reads TGTGCCAGCAGCGTAGTCCCTGCAGGGGCCCGTTTTAATTATGGCTACACCTTC. Amino acid sequence: CASSVVPAGARFNYGYTF.

The chain couples TRBV5-8 to TRBJ2-6; 7 nucleotides align to TRBD1. Germline V gene sequence: CDR1 SGHTS, CDR2 YDEGEE. The CDR3 contains 16 residues. J lost 2 bases, V lost 4 bases, and 6 bases had no gene match. CDR3 in amino acids: CASSRTQGAGANVLTF. The CDR3 DNA reads TGTGCCAGCAGCCGCACCCAGGGGGCTGGGGCCAACGTCCTGACTTTC.

The chain recombines TRBV20-1 with TRBJ2-3; a possible D gene is TRBD1 (5 bases). CDR3 length: 16 residues. The V and J ends lost 3 bases and 0 bases respectively, with 16 bases between them. The germline gives CDR1 DFQATT, CDR2 SNEGSKA (reference sequence). The CDR3 coding sequence is TGCAGTGCTAGTGGGGCTACTTTATCTAGCACAGATACGCAGTATTTT. Translation: CSASGATLSSTDTQYF.

This clone was detected a few times. The chain joins TRBV7-3 to TRBJ2-3; TRBD2 is a possible D gene (6 bases). The germline CDR1 and CDR2 sequences are SGHTA and FQGTGA. The CDR3 spans 13 residues. V was trimmed by 6 bases and J by 4 bases, leaving 11 bases between them. The CDR3 loop reads CASSSGGPDTQYF. The CDR3 region has the DNA TGTGCCAGCAGTTCCGGAGGGCCAGATACGCAGTATTTT.

V is TRBV28 and J is TRBJ1-5; no reliable D call. Germline assignment: CDR1 MDHEN and CDR2 SYDVKM. The CDR3 has 15 amino acids. The germline V and J ends were trimmed by 6 bases and 3 bases, with 15 bases remaining between them. The CDR3 spells CASRPSGSLNQPQHF. The DNA for the CDR3 is TGTGCCAGCAGGCCCTCCGGGAGCCTCAATCAGCCCCAGCATTTT.

The V gene is TRBV7-2, the J gene TRBJ2-7, with TRBD2 identical over 12 bases. The CDR3 covers 17 residues. The V gene's germline CDR1 is SGHTA and CDR2 FQGNSA. V trimming: 3 bases; J trimming: 5 bases; junction bases outside the gene matches: 11. This chain's CDR3 is CASSFQILAGGPHEQYF. The CDR3 nucleotides are TGTGCCAGCAGCTTTCAAATTCTAGCGGGAGGGCCCCACGAGCAGTACTTC.

The rearrangement uses TRBV3-1 (or the pseudogene TRBV3-2) and TRBJ1-2, with TRBD1 identical over 11 bases. Germline V gene data show CDR1 as LGHDT and CDR2 as YNNKEL (reference sequence). Trimming at V came to 5 bases and at J to 4 bases, leaving 3 bases not matched to a gene. CDR3 length equals 14 residues. In DNA form, the CDR3 reads TGTGCCAGCAGCGCGGACAGGGGGCTCTATGGCTACACCTTC. Protein: CASSADRGLYGYTF.

The rearrangement joins TRBV2 to TRBJ2-3; 7 nucleotides agree with TRBD1. This CDR3 contains 16 residues. V lost 7 bases, J lost 2 bases, and 12 bases stayed unmatched. CDR1 and CDR2 (germline): SNHLY, FYNNEI. The CDR3 DNA reads as TGTGCCAGCACAAGACAGGGATCGCGCAACACAGATACGCAGTATTTT. Its protein product is CASTRQGSRNTDTQYF.

This sequence joins TRBV7-3 and TRBJ2-3, with D possibly TRBD2 on 7 matching bases. V was trimmed by 3 bases and J by 10 bases, leaving 20 bases between them. The CDR3 has 15 amino acids. Per germline, CDR1 SGHTA and CDR2 FQGTGA. CDR3 nucleotide sequence: TGTGCCAGCAGCTTCCTTGCGGGGGCCGGATCGGCGCAGTATTTT. It is translated as CASSFLAGAGSAQYF.

The J gene is TRBJ1-1, the V gene TRBV30; the D is unclear. The germline V gene has CDR1 GTSNPN and CDR2 SVGIG (reference sequence). The CDR3 covers 13 residues. The V end lost 3 bases, the J end lost 2 bases, and 10 bases lay between the germline ends. The CDR3 here is CAWRLGLNTEAFF. The CDR3 bases are TGTGCCTGGAGGTTAGGACTAAACACTGAAGCTTTCTTT.

The chain uses TRBV11-2 and TRBJ1-2; TRBD1 matches at 10 bases. The germline V gene encodes CDR1 SGHAT and CDR2 FQNNGV. The CDR3 is made up of 17 amino acids. Trimming cost V 1 base and J 1 base; bases outside gene matches: 6. For the CDR3, the DNA is TGTGCCAGCAGCTTAGCGGGACAGGGGATTTATAACTATGGCTACACCTTC. Translating gives CASSLAGQGIYNYGYTF.

This clone has only a few counts. The chain uses TRBV19 and TRBJ2-7; weak D call: TRBD1 (6 bases). Deletions cut 5 bases from V and 4 bases from J, with 12 bases between. The CDR3 runs 13 residues. Germline loops: CDR1 LNHDA, CDR2 SQIVND (reference sequence). The CDR3 is CASSARDKYEQYF. The CDR3 DNA follows: TGTGCCAGTAGTGCCCGGGACAAATACGAGCAGTACTTC.